Shown below are 8 T cell receptor beta chains from a single sample sequenced in a study of vaccination and CD4 T cells after COVID-19. The Oncomine TCR Beta short-read assay was applied to DNA of cultured CD4+ T cells. Each CDR3 protein gets one entry after TCRdb re-called the PCR reads with MiXCR. The repertoire holds about 11,000 distinct CDR3 sequences, with approximately 49% as singletons. Indicated treatment: approximately 9-day PBMC culture with coronavirus spike peptide pools or control peptides (ViraFEST assay). No antigen has been assigned to these receptors. Sequenced: CD4+ T cells from blood, cultured in vitro. The receptors were gathered from a human donor who had recovered from COVID-19.

This clonotype was picked up a small number of times. The chain has TRBV20-1 and TRBJ1-2; 7 bases are a match to TRBD1. Germline trimming cut 6 bases from V and 2 bases from J; bases unmatched to any gene: 12. The CDR3 sequence is 15 residues long. Germline V lookup: CDR1 DFQATT, CDR2 SNEGSKA (reference sequence). The CDR3 nucleotides are TGCAGTGCCCTCGGGGGACAGAACATCAACTATGGCTACACCTTC. Protein product: CSALGGQNINYGYTF.

V and J are TRBV6-2 or TRBV6-3 and TRBJ2-5; possibly TRBD1 for D (7 bases). The CDR3 is 14 residues long. Germline V gene lookup returns CDR1 MNHEY and CDR2 SVGEGT. Trimming shortened V by 8 bases and J by 4 bases, and 17 bases separated the two germline ends. CDR3 protein: CASVPAGGGETQYF. The CDR3 nucleotides read TGTGCCAGCGTGCCGGCAGGGGGAGGAGAGACCCAGTACTTC.

The chain employs TRBV19 and TRBJ1-2; no reliable D call. This CDR3 region has 14 residues. The V gene's germline CDR1 is LNHDA and CDR2 SQIVND (reference sequence). The V end lost 6 bases, the J end lost 7 bases, and 18 bases lay between the germline ends. Here the CDR3 reads CASSPTVGVGGYTF. The CDR3 DNA sequence: TGTGCCAGTAGCCCGACGGTGGGAGTGGGTGGCTACACCTTC. The complete variable domain, with remaining parts taken from reference TRBV19 and TRBJ1-2, reads DGGITQSPKYLFRKEGQNVTLSCEQNLNHDAMYWYRQDPGQGLRLIYYSQIVNDFQKGDIAEGYSVSREKKESFPLTVTSAQKNPTAFYLCASSPTVGVGGYTFGSGTRLTVV.

This clonotype was counted between two and nine times. The chain has TRBV7-8 and TRBJ1-2, with D perhaps matching TRBD1 (5 bases). The germline gives CDR1 SGHVS, CDR2 FQNEAQ. The CDR3 sequence is 14 residues long. Trimming pared 4 bases from V and 2 bases from J, leaving 11 bases between. CDR3 sequence: CASSSRQRNYGYTF. The CDR3 DNA reads TGTGCCAGCAGCTCTCGACAGAGAAACTATGGCTACACCTTC.

This clonotype was seen a few times. The chain links TRBV24-1 to TRBJ1-2, with D possibly TRBD1 on 5 matching bases. Trimming took off 9 bases at V and 6 bases at J, with 19 bases between the two ends. The germline CDR1 and CDR2 sequences are KGHDR and SFDVKD. This CDR3 contains 14 residues. The CDR3 DNA reads TGTGCCACCGCCAGCCGCCCGGGAGGGGATGGCTACACCTTC. It encodes CATASRPGGDGYTF.

The DNA of the CDR3 is TGTGCCACCAGCAGGGACAGGGGTTCCTACGAGCAGTACTTC. Translation: CATSRDRGSYEQYF. J is TRBJ2-7 and V is TRBV15; 9 bases are shared with TRBD1. This CDR3 region has 14 residues. Germline V lookup: CDR1 LNHNV, CDR2 YYDKDF (reference sequence). Germline trimming cut 3 bases from V and 1 base from J; bases unmatched to any gene: 1.

This chain joins TRBV20-1 and TRBJ2-7; no definite D call. V lost 2 bases, J lost 7 bases, and 18 bases lay in between. CDR1 is DFQATT and CDR2 is SNEGSKA in the germline V gene (reference sequence). The CDR3 length is 14 residues. DNA of the CDR3: TGCAGTGCTAGACCTACCGGCCAGGATGGGGAGCAGTACTTC. It codes for CSARPTGQDGEQYF.

This clonotype was recorded a few times. This rearrangement joins TRBV20-1 to TRBJ1-2; 10 positions agree with TRBD1. In germline, CDR1 is DFQATT, CDR2 SNEGSKA (reference sequence). CDR3 length equals 14 residues. J lost 7 bases, V lost 2 bases, and 7 bases had no gene match. Here the CDR3 reads CSARPGQGVVGYTF. The CDR3 DNA sequence: TGCAGTGCTAGACCCGGACAGGGGGTAGTTGGCTACACCTTC.